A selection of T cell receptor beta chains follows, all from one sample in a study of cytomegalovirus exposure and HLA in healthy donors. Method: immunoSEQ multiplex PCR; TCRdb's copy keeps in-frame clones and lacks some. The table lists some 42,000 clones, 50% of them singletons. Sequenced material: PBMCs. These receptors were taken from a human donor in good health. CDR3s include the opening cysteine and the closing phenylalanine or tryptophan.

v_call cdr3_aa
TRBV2 CASGEGLRAGKQFF
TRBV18 CASSPREAGEVYNEQFF
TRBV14 CASSPYRNTEAFF
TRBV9 CASSPQGGGEAFF
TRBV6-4 CASSAGTGGYGYTF
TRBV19 CASSIVGEVGEQYF
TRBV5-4 CASSRGLNTEAFF
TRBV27 CASSLRTGFYSGANVLTF
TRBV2 CASRRRGLMYQETQYF
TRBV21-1 CASSKGIDNEQFF
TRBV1 CPSPSSGSPGGADTQYF
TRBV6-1 CASRDRVGSPLHF
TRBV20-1 CSARPTETQYF
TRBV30 CAWSLTGVLTEAFF
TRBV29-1 CSVGRGWEDTQYF
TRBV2 CASRQDGNQPQHF
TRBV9 CASSVGLAGNTDTQYF
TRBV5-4 CASSWGLAPETQYF
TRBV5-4 CASSFVAGGYGYTF
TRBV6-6 CASTGGDRGSHEQYF
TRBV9 CASSVRDRVLETQYF
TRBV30 CAWMGGAYEQYF
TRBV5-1 CASSLSSGSTDTQYF
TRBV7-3 CASSSLAGQGYTF
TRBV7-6 CASSLAPGSNRYGYTF
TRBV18 CASSQSGTQGILFF
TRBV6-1 CASSWQGLNFEAFF
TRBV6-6 CASSHRGRNQPQHF
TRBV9 CASSASGTTSYEQYF
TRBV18 CASSPRQGEGGYTF
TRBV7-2 CASSLGAVYGYTF
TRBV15 CATSRVGTSYNEQFF
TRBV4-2 CASSQAGQGIASGRWNIQYF
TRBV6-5 CATGMDRGQANEQFF
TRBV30 CAWSVLRGTGDSYEQYF
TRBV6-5 CASSQTRDSTYGYTF
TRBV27 CASSLSSRGRETQYF
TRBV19 CASSIGRGGWRTGEQYF
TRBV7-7 CASSIAGQTSFNEQFF
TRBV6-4 CASSEGQGPYNEQFF
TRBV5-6 CASSFDIFQSTDTQYF
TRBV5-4 CASSLTLAGGQTYEQYF
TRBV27 CASSLTGFVTEAFF
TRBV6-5 CASSLGPGGSPLHF
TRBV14 CASSQVQGALYNEQFF
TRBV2 CASSLSGRGSTGELFF
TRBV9 CASSVGGTGITDTQYF
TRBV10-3 CAISEGTRLAVGGEQFF
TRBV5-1 CASSQPAGTGFHEQYF
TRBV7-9 CASSSGRGVTGGDEQFF
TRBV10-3 CAISEGAGMGGNEQFF
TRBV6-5 CASSRDSSGANVLTF
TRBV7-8 CASSSRWDSQAFF
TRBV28 CASSSRGAGRTEAFF
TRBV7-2 CASRSGVAQYF